This TCR beta chain originates from a study of blood T cell repertoires in COVID-19. Study as a whole: Acute and convalescent COVID-19 samples came from the United States, Italy and Spain. PBMCs, B-cell-depleted T cells, or T cells were the source of the cDNA or gDNA that made up the material.

CDR1 and CDR2 from the germline V gene are MNHNY and SVGAGI (reference sequence). V lost 7 bases to trimming and J lost 4 bases; unmatched junction nucleotides: 3. The CDR3 length is 14 residues. Per the original data handling: Quantification of nucleated cells was approximated via reference gene primer amplification. TCRdb's table, derived via immunoSEQ multiplex PCR, lists solely in-frame clones and lacks some. The DNA was the basis for D and trimming; V, J and clone size are from that table. The sample holds a few hundred thousand clones; roughly 90% are singletons and the top ten take 0.7% to 0.85%.

The receptor was isolated from a woman aged 25-40 years with acute or convalescent COVID-19. Sequenced sample: peripheral blood. This rearrangement joins TRBV6-6 to TRBJ2-7, with TRBD2 matching 14 bases. The CDR3 sequence is CASMGTSGSYEQYF. The CDR3 nucleotides read TGTGCCAGCATGGGGACTAGCGGGAGTTACGAGCAGTACTTC.